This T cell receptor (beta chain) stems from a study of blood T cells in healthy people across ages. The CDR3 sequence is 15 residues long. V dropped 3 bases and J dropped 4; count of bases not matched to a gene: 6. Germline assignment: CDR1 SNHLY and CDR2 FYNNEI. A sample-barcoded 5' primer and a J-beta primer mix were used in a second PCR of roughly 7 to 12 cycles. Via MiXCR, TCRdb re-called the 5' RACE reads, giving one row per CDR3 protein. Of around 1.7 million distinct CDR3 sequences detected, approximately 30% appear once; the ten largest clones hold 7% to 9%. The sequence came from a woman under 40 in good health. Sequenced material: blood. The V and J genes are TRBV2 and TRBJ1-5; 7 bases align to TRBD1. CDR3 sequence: CASSDRQGVNQPQHF. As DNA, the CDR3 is TGTGCCAGCAGTGACCGGCAGGGGGTAAATCAGCCCCAGCATTTT.